This TCR beta chain emerged from a study of control samples from healthy donors and cancer patients. This CDR3 has 15 residues. The V and J ends lost 0 bases and 7 bases respectively, with 11 bases between them. Germline loops: CDR1 SGHDT, CDR2 YYEEEE. Using immunoSEQ multiplex PCR, the repertoire was profiled, and TCRdb retains in-frame clones only, with some absent. Of more than 75,000 clones in the sample, about four fifths are singletons; the top ten hold 38%. The clonotype originates from a man aged 65-85 years with lung cancer. Sample: PBMCs. V usage is TRBV5-6 and J usage is TRBJ1-6; D not certain. CDR3 residues: CASSLALRQNSPLHF. The CDR3 DNA reads as TGTGCCAGCAGCTTGGCCCTACGCCAAAATTCACCCCTCCACTTT.